Presented here are 20 T cell receptor beta chains from one specimen sequenced in a study of beta chain features in type 1 diabetes. All of the isolated RNA was reverse transcribed, so expressed TCRB transcripts were sequenced. Repertoires were generated with immunoSEQ multiplex PCR, while TCRdb's copy carries only in-frame clones and drops some. This table holds about 930,000 clones, about a sixth found once. Sequenced sample: naive CD4+ T cells from blood. These receptor sequences come from a woman under 30 in good health.

The chain is built from TRBV7-2 and TRBJ2-6; the match to TRBD2 covers 9 bases. CDR1 is SGHTA, CDR2 FQGNSA, per germline. The CDR3 is 18 residues long. After removal of 1 base from V and 3 bases from J, the junction contained 7 bases not matched to a gene. CDR3 sequence (DNA): TGTGCCAGCAGCTTAGAATTAGCGGGAGTAAGTGGGGCCAACGTCCTGACTTTC. This encodes CASSLELAGVSGANVLTF.

This clone was counted only a few times. This chain joins TRBV5-4 and TRBJ2-1; TRBD2 matches at 10 bases. V dropped 7 bases and J dropped 8; count of bases not matched to a gene: 12. CDR3 length equals 15 residues. Germline assignment: CDR1 SGHNT and CDR2 YYREEE (reference sequence). CDR3 nucleotides: TGTGCCAGCCAAACCGGGACTAGCGCTACCGATGAGCAGTTCTTC. It codes for CASQTGTSATDEQFF. The variable domain in full, completed from reference TRBV5-4 and TRBJ2-1, reads ETGVTQSPTHLIKTRGQQVTLRCSSQSGHNTVSWYQQALGQGPQFIFQYYREEENGRGNFPPRFSGLQFPNYSSELNVNALELDDSALYLCASQTGTSATDEQFFGPGTRLTVL.

This clone was found a few times. The chain joins TRBV4-3 to TRBJ2-5; TRBD2 might be the D (5 bases). Germline V gives CDR1 LGHNA, CDR2 YSLEER. V dropped 0 bases and J dropped 4 bases, with 12 bases sitting between them. The CDR3 loop spans 15 amino acids. CDR3 residues: CASSQDGLGGETQYF. In nucleotides, the CDR3 is TGCGCCAGCAGCCAAGATGGGCTAGGAGGAGAGACCCAGTACTTC.

The chain has TRBV19 and TRBJ2-7; D is undetermined. Deletions cut 1 base from V and 2 bases from J, with 6 bases between. Germline V gives CDR1 LNHDA, CDR2 SQIVND (reference sequence). The CDR3 contains 13 residues. The CDR3 DNA reads as TGTGCCAGTAGTATAGGCAGAGCCTACGAGCAGTACTTC. The encoded protein is CASSIGRAYEQYF.

The chain has TRBV5-8 and TRBJ2-1; TRBD2 is a possible D gene (6 bases). This CDR3 has 16 amino acids. Trimming cost V 5 bases and J 12 bases, with 27 bases left between them. Germline lookup yields CDR1 SGHTS and CDR2 YDEGEE. The CDR3 sequence is CASRFGVFVSAGGQFF. The CDR3 region has the DNA TGTGCCAGCAGGTTCGGGGTGTTCGTAAGCGCCGGGGGGCAGTTCTTC.

The table lists this clone with a few counts. The genes are TRBV7-2 and TRBJ1-2, with D possibly TRBD1 on 6 matching bases. Trimming left V 4 bases short and J 5 bases short, with 29 bases between. CDR3 length: 19 amino acids. Looked up from germline, CDR1 is SGHTA and CDR2 is FQGNSA. As DNA, the CDR3 is TGTGCCAGCAGCTCTAGCCGTTCGGGGGCAGGGAGGATTGATTATGGCTACACCTTC. Translation gives CASSSSRSGAGRIDYGYTF.

The rearrangement links TRBV4-3 to TRBJ2-3; D is possibly TRBD1 (6 bases). The germline V gene has CDR1 LGHNA and CDR2 YSLEER. The CDR3 is made up of 16 amino acids. V shed 2 bases and J shed 0 bases, with 12 bases lying between them. The DNA of the CDR3 is TGCGCCAGCAGCCAACAAGGACAGCCAAGCACAGATACGCAGTATTTT. Amino acid sequence: CASSQQGQPSTDTQYF.

This clone occurred a few times. This chain links TRBV9 with TRBJ2-1, with 7 bases matching TRBD2. Trimming removed 2 bases from V and 6 bases from J; junction bases left unmatched: 8. Germline loops: CDR1 SGDLS, CDR2 YYNGEE. There are 15 residues in the CDR3. The CDR3 sequence is CASSVERGSINEQFF. The CDR3 nucleotides read TGTGCCAGCAGCGTCGAGCGGGGAAGCATCAATGAGCAGTTCTTC.

The V call is TRBV14, the J call TRBJ2-3; D unresolved. V lost 2 bases to trimming and J lost 2 bases, with 2 bases between them. CDR3 length: 12 residues. CDR1 is SGHDN, CDR2 FVKESK, per germline. CDR3 amino acids: CASSQLTDTQYF. CDR3 nucleotides: TGTGCCAGCAGCCAACTCACAGATACGCAGTATTTT.

This clone was seen a handful of times. The V gene is TRBV18, the J gene TRBJ2-6; 9 positions match TRBD1. With 3 bases clipped from V and 4 bases from J, the junction kept 4 bases outside the gene matches. The CDR3 loop spans 16 amino acids. Germline V gene sequence: CDR1 KGHSH, CDR2 LQKENI. CDR3 protein: CASSPGTGNGANVLTF. In nucleotides, the CDR3 is TGTGCCAGCTCACCCGGGACAGGGAACGGGGCCAACGTCCTGACTTTC.

J is TRBJ2-1 and V is TRBV29-1; a weak D match, TRBD2 (5 bases). CDR1 SQVTM and CDR2 ANQGSEA come from the germline V gene. Between the trimmed V and J ends, which lost 4 bases and 0 bases, there was a span of 13 bases. The CDR3 runs 15 residues. The CDR3 region is CSVALGLISYNEQFF. The CDR3 DNA reads TGCAGCGTTGCCCTCGGACTTATCTCCTACAATGAGCAGTTCTTC.

The chain has TRBV5-1 and TRBJ2-1; D is unresolved. Germline loops: CDR1 SGHRS, CDR2 YFSETQ. Trimming left V 2 bases short and J 0 bases short, with 9 bases between. The CDR3 spans 15 residues. This chain's CDR3 is CASSFDSGSYNEQFF. CDR3 nucleotides: TGCGCCAGCAGCTTTGACTCGGGCTCCTACAATGAGCAGTTCTTC.

CDR3 bases: TGTGCCAGCTCACCACCGAATTGGAATGAGCAGTTCTTC. Residues: CASSPPNWNEQFF. The chain joins TRBV18 to TRBJ2-1; no clear D. The V end was cut by 0 bases, the J end by 7 bases, with 7 bases between. Per germline, CDR1 KGHSH and CDR2 LQKENI. The CDR3 has 13 residues.

This chain connects TRBV10-3 to TRBJ2-7; TRBD2 aligns across 14 bases. This CDR3 is 14 amino acids long. The J segment lost 9 bases and the V segment lost 3 bases, leaving 4 bases of the junction unmatched. Germline CDR1 and CDR2: ENHRY and SYGVKD. CDR3 DNA sequence: TGTGCCATCAGTGACGGGACTAGCGGGAGAGTGCAGTACTTC. It translates to CAISDGTSGRVQYF.

This clone has just a few counts. This rearrangement joins TRBV25-1 to TRBJ2-1; 9 positions match TRBD1. CDR1 MGHDK and CDR2 SYGVNS come from the germline V gene. This CDR3 is 15 amino acids long. V shed 1 base, J shed 9 bases, and the junction held 7 bases outside the gene matches. The CDR3 here is CASSESDRGLGEQFF. The CDR3 coding sequence is TGTGCCAGCAGTGAATCGGACAGGGGATTAGGTGAGCAGTTCTTC.

This clone was counted a few times. V is TRBV4-3 and J is TRBJ1-4; D may be TRBD1 (5 bases). The V gene's germline CDR1 is LGHNA and CDR2 YSLEER. V lost 4 bases to trimming and J lost 0 bases, with 18 bases between them. This CDR3 spans 18 amino acids. CDR3 sequence reads: CASSRTSGRGATNEKLFF. CDR3 DNA sequence: TGCGCCAGCAGCCGTACCTCTGGGCGAGGGGCAACTAATGAAAAACTGTTTTTT.

This chain uses TRBV6-6 with TRBJ1-5; 7 positions agree with TRBD1. CDR1 and CDR2 from the germline V gene are MNHNY and SVGAGI (reference sequence). The CDR3 length is 13 residues. Trimming removed 8 bases from V and 2 bases from J; junction bases left unmatched: 3. The CDR3 region has the DNA TGTGCCAGCGTAGACAGGGGCAATCAGCCCCAGCATTTT. Its translation: CASVDRGNQPQHF.

The sample holds a few counts of this clone. The chain carries TRBV6-6 and TRBJ2-2; the D gene is possibly TRBD2 (5 bases). V was trimmed by 2 bases and J by 7 bases, leaving 17 bases between them. Per the germline V gene, CDR1 is MNHNY and CDR2 is SVGAGI (reference sequence). The CDR3 is made up of 16 amino acids. CDR3 loop: CASSYILATNSGELFF. The CDR3 nucleotides read TGTGCCAGCAGTTACATCCTAGCCACTAATAGCGGGGAGCTGTTTTTT.

This chain uses TRBV4-3 with TRBJ2-5, with D unresolved. The V and J ends lost 1 base and 1 base respectively, with 10 bases between them. CDR1 is LGHNA and CDR2 is YSLEER in the germline V gene. The CDR3 runs to 15 residues. The CDR3 sequence: CASSQVPGFQETQYF. DNA of the CDR3: TGCGCCAGCAGCCAAGTTCCGGGCTTCCAAGAGACCCAGTACTTC.

This clone occurred a few times. The same CDR3 can be traced to other DNA sequences in this sample. CDR3 nucleotides: TGTGCCAGCAGCTTAGACAGGGGAGGCGAGACCCAGTACTTC. Translated, it gives CASSLDRGGETQYF. V is TRBV7-2 and J is TRBJ2-5; D might be TRBD1 (7 bases). The germline CDR1 and CDR2 sequences are SGHTA and FQGNSA. The CDR3 length is 14 residues. V lost 1 base and J lost 5, with 11 bases in between.